This TCR beta chain stems from a study of Ad26.COV2.S vaccination and SARS-CoV-2 variants. Study-wide results and limits: TCR breadth and depth estimates may have understated total T cell responses. While placebo recipients had lower spike-specific TCR breadth, vaccine recipients had more.

Germline V gene lookup returns CDR1 DFQATT and CDR2 SNEGSKA (reference sequence). This CDR3 spans 12 amino acids. Trimming removed 3 bases from V and 8 bases from J; junction bases left unmatched: 4. The treatment: roughly 20 received Ad26.COV2.S at low or high dose, single or two shots; about 5 received placebo; per-sample allocation not given. Sample collection was performed on day 63 after the first vaccine or placebo injection. The donor's status was that of an adult aged 18-55 years in Boston. Spike of the Wuhan-strain SARS-CoV-2 was expressed by an Ad26 vector, which formed the vaccine. As to this clone: Its matching antigen is unknown.

TCRdb keeps only in-frame clones here, not all; method: immunoSEQ multiplex PCR. This sample has some 350,000 clones, with 85% to 90% found just once. This TCR came from a person between 18 and 59 years old who received the Ad26.COV2.S COVID-19 vaccine or a placebo. The source was peripheral blood, collected in a trial of Ad26.COV2.S vaccine versus placebo. V is TRBV20-1 and J is TRBJ1-1; TRBD1 aligns across 9 bases. CDR3 amino acids: CSASRTGEEAFF. CDR3 coding DNA: TGCAGTGCTAGTCGGACAGGGGAAGAAGCTTTCTTT.